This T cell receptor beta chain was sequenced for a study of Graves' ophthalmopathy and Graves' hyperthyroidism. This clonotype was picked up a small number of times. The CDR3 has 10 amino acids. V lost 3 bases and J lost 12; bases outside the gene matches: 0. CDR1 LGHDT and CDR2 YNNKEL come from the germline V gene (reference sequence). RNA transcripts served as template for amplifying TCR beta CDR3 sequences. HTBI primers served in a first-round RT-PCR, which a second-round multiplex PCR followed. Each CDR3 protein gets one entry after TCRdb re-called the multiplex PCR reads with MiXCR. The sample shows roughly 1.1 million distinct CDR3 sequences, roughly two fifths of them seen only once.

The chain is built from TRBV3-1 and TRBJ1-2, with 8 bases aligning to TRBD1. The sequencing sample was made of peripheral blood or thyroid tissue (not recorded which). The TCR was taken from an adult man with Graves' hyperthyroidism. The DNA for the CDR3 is TGTGCCAGCAGCCAGACAGGGGACACCTTC. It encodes CASSQTGDTF. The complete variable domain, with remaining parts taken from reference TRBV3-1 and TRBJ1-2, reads DTAVSQTPKYLVTQMGNDKSIKCEQNLGHDTMYWYKQDSKKFLKIMFSYNNKELIINETVPNRFSPKSPDKAHLNLHINSLELGDSAVYFCASSQTGDTFGSGTRLTVV.